This TCR beta chain was obtained from a study of spatial heterogeneity in lung cancer. About the research overall: Each distinct TCR and UMI combination averaged more than ten appearances in raw reads.

General study points: Expanded alpha and beta TCR counts within tumors tracked tumor mutation counts. The estimate shows that only about 7% of tumor T cells were covered for alpha and around 14% for beta chains.

V gave up 6 bases and J gave up 3 bases; unmatched junction bases: 5. The CDR3 spans 15 residues. In germline, CDR1 is MDHEN, CDR2 SYDVKM. Many counts were recorded for this clonotype. The target antigen is unknown. Specified time point: sample taken at primary tumor resection. The donor population consisted of roughly 70 patients with untreated, early-stage non-small cell lung cancer. Whole RNA came from tumor, nontumor lung or frozen PBMC and was sequenced without being sorted. MiXCR, applied by TCRdb to the 5' RACE reads, yields one record per CDR3 protein. The table shows a few thousand distinct CDR3 sequences, with under 15% occurring only once.

The specimen was lung tumor tissue, collected at surgery. The clonotype originates from a female donor with early-stage non-small cell lung cancer. The chain has TRBV28 and TRBJ2-1; 10 bases fit TRBD1. The CDR3 sequence: CASSRGTGDYNEQFF. The CDR3 bases are TGTGCCAGCAGCCGCGGGACAGGGGACTACAATGAGCAGTTCTTC.